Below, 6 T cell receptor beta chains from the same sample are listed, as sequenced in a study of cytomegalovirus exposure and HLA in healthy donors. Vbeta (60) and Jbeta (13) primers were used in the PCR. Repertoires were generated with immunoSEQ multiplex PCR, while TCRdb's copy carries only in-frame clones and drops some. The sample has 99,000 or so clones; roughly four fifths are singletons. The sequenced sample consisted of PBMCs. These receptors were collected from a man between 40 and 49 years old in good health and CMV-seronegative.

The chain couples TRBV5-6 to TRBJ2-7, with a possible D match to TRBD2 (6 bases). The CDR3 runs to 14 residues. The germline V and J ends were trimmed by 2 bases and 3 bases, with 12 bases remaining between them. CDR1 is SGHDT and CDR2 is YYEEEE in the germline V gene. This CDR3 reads CASSFPGLLYEQYF. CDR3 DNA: TGTGCCAGCAGCTTTCCGGGACTGCTCTACGAGCAGTACTTC.

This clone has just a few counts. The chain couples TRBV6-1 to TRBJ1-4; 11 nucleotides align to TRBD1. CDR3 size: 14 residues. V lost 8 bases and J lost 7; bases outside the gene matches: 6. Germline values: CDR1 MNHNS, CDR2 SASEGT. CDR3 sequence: CASGPGTGGEKLFF. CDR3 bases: TGTGCCAGCGGCCCCGGGACAGGGGGTGAAAAACTGTTTTTT.

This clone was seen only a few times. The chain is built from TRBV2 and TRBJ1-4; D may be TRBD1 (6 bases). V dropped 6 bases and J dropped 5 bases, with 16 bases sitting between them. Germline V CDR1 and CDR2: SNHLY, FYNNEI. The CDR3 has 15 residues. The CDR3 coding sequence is TGTGCCAGCAGCGCCCCCGGGACACAGAATGAAAAACTGTTTTTT. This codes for CASSAPGTQNEKLFF.

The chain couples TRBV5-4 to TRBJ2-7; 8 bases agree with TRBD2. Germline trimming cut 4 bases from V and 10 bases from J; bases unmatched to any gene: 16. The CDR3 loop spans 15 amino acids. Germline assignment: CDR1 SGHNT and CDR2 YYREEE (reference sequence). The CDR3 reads CASSPDTSGFAFQYF. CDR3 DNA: TGTGCCAGCAGCCCTGACACTAGCGGATTTGCCTTTCAGTACTTC.

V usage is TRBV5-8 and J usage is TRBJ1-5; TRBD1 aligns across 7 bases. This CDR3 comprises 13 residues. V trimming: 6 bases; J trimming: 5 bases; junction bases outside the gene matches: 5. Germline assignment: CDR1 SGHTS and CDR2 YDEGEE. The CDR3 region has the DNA TGTGCCAGCACCGAGGGGGCATATCAGCCCCAGCATTTT. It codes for CASTEGAYQPQHF.

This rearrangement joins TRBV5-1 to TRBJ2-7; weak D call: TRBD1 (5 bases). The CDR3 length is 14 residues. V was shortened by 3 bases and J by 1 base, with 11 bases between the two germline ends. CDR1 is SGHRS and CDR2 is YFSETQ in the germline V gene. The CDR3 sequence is CASSSSPGSYEQYF. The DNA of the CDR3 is TGCGCCAGCAGCTCCTCCCCAGGGTCCTACGAGCAGTACTTC.